This T cell receptor beta chain comes out of a study of Ad26.COV2.S vaccination and SARS-CoV-2 variants (dated by TCRdb to 2020 to 2023). Describing the broader study: Donors in the vaccine arm were drawn from COV1001, a multicentre, randomized, double-blind, placebo-controlled phase I-IIa trial testing Ad26.COV2.S in healthy adults. Ad26.COV2.S was given intramuscularly at 5x10^10 or 1x10^11 viral particles, as a single shot or as two shots 56 days apart. The specificity and breadth of SARS-CoV-2-reactive T cell receptors after Ad26.COV2.S vaccination were assessed by TCRbeta repertoire sequencing. A total of approximately 30 samples were included in the TCR-sequenced set, comprising some 20 Ad26.COV2.S vaccine recipients, 5 placebo recipients and 8 SARS-CoV-2 convalescent individuals. Trial participants were randomized into five groups of five, in which low-dose or high-dose Ad26.COV2.S was given once or twice, or placebo was given on both occasions. Investigators remained blinded to trial group allocation during experiments and outcome assessment. Summary of the overall study and its limitations: The study was not powered for comparison of responses between vaccine doses or regimens. Vaccine and placebo recipients had similar non-spike TCR breadth, a finding consistent with the vaccine containing only spike. After vaccination, spike-specific CD8+ and CD4+ T cell responses were reported to show substantial breadth. Higher spike-specific TCR breadth was observed in Ad26.COV2.S recipients than in placebo recipients (P = 0.0014). The authors noted that the TCR breadth and depth analyses may have underestimated total T cell responses.

Taken with the paper, the label for treatment or condition translates to: approximately 18 received Ad26.COV2.S at low or high dose, single or two shots; about five received placebo; per-sample allocation not given. Repertoires of vaccine and placebo recipients were sequenced from samples collected on day 63 after the first injection. Cohort 1b enrolled 25 to 30 adults aged 18-55 years at a single site in Boston, USA, between 29 July and 7 August 2020. Ad26.COV2.S was a replication-incompetent adenovirus type 26 vector that expressed a prefusion-stabilized SARS-CoV-2 spike protein derived from the original Wuhan strain. Comment on this clone: This receptor's antigen is unknown. No base-level quality is on record; no much larger clone is a single base apart.

Spanning cysteine to phenylalanine, the CDR3 consists of 15 amino acids. Solely the CDR3 DNA is kept, with 45 bases framed from the first base. The germline V gene gives CDR1 as MNHEY and CDR2 as SVGAGI. V is pruned by 0 bases and J by 6 bases, leaving 5 bases of the junction without a gene match. TCRbeta CDR3 regions were sequenced with the immunoSEQ Assay. After extraction, genomic DNA underwent amplification by bias-controlled multiplex PCR, followed by high-throughput sequencing. As for the authors' bioinformatics: Collapsing and filtering of sequences were performed to quantify the absolute abundance of each unique TCRbeta CDR3 region. T cell fraction was estimated by normalizing TCRbeta template counts to usable DNA, with usable DNA measured through amplification of reference genes found in all nucleated cells. Repertoire TCRs were annotated as SARS-CoV-2-specific when V gene, CDR3 amino acid sequence and J gene were exactly matched to a known reactive TCR set. MIRA supplied the reference SARS-CoV-2 TCR set, which was filtered for enrichment in COVID-19-positive ImmuneCODE repertoires so that public or cross-reactive TCRs were removed. Using the MIRA antigens, annotated TCRs were further analysed by specific ORF or by position within an ORF. Depth was the summed frequency of annotated unique rearrangements, while breadth was defined as annotated unique rearrangements over total unique productive rearrangements. TCR breadth was compared between groups using two-sided Wilcoxon rank-sum tests. TCRdb took this table from immuneACCESS and kept in-frame rearrangements with V and J called. Such tables lack part of the clones; where checked against another copy, unresolved V genes explain under half of the gap, and the rest is unexplained. D and trimming come from the DNA, and the V and J calls and clone size come from that table. The sample has around 500,000 clones on record, about 88% of them singletons. The ten largest clones capture 1.7% of the sample.

The rearrangement combines TRBV6-5 with TRBJ1-5; TRBD1 fits 7 bases in the junction. Material: peripheral blood, obtained in a trial of Ad26.COV2.S vaccine versus placebo. This receptor was taken from a person aged 18-60 years who received the Ad26.COV2.S COVID-19 vaccine or a placebo. The CDR3: CASSYSEDRTQPQHF. The nucleotide sequence is given as TGTGCCAGCAGTTACTCCGAGGACAGGACTCAGCCCCAGCATTTT.